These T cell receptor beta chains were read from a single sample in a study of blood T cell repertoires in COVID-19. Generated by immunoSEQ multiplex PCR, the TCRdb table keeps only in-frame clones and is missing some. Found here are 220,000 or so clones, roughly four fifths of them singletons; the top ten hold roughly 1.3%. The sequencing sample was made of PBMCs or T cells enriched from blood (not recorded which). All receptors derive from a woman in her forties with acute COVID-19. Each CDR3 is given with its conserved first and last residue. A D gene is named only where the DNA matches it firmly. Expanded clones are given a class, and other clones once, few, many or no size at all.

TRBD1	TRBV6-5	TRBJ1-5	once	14	TGTGCCAGCAGATGGGACAGGGTCAATCAGCCCCAGCATTTT	CASRWDRVNQPQHF
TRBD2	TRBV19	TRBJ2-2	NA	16	TGTGCCAGTAGTACACGGACTAGCGGGATGGCCGGGGAGCTGTTTTTT	CASSTRTSGMAGELFF
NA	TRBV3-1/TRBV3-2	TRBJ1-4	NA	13	TGTGCCAGCACAAGCTTCGGGAATGAAAAACTGTTTTTT	CASTSFGNEKLFF
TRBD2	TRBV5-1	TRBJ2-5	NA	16	TGCGCCAGCAGCTCCGGACTAGCACTCGTGGGGGAGACCCAGTACTTC	CASSSGLALVGETQYF
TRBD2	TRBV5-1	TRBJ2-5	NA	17	TGCGCCAGCAGCAAGGGGACTAGCGGGAGTCGGGTGGAGACCCAGTACTTC	CASSKGTSGSRVETQYF
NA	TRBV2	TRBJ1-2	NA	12	TGTGCCAGCAGTTTTGACAGCTATGGCTACACCTTC	CASSFDSYGYTF
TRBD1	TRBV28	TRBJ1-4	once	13	TGTGCCAGCACCGGGACAGGGGGTGAAAAACTGTTTTTT	CASTGTGGEKLFF
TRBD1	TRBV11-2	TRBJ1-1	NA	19	TGTGCCAGCAGCTCTAGGTGGACAGGGGTTCGGGGCGGAAACACTGAAGCTTTCTTT	CASSSRWTGVRGGNTEAFF
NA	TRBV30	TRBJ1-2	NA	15	TGTGCCTGGAGTACAACAGGTGGAGCTAACTATGGCTACACCTTC	CAWSTTGGANYGYTF
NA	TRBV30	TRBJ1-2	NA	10	TGTGTGCTCGGGGACTATGGCTACACCTTC	CVLGDYGYTF
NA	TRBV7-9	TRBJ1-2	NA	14	TGTGCCAGCAGCTTAGATGGAGGCCTCTATGGCTACACCTTC	CASSLDGGLYGYTF
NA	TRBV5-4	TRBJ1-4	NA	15	TGTGCCAGCAGCTCGGGGGGCGCAACTAATGAAAAACTGTTTTTT	CASSSGGATNEKLFF
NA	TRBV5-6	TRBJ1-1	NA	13	TGTGCCAGCAGTGAGGGGGAATTAACTGAAGCTTTCTTT	CASSEGELTEAFF
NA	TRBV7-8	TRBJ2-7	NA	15	TGTGCCAGCAGCTTTCGACAGGGAGGTCCCTACGAGCAGTACTTC	CASSFRQGGPYEQYF
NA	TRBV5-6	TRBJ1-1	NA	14	TGTGCCAGCAGCTTGTCAGGGATGAACACTGAAGCTTTCTTT	CASSLSGMNTEAFF
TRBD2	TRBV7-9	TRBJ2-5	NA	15	TGTGCCAGCAGCTTAGCCAGCGGGGGGTCGGAGACCCAGTACTTC	CASSLASGGSETQYF
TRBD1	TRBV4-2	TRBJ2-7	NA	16	TGTGCCAGCAGCCAAGCCCTCCGGGACAGCTCCTACGAGCAGTACTTC	CASSQALRDSSYEQYF
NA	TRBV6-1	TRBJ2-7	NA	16	TGTGCCAGCAGTGAAAAAACAGGGTGGGGGTCCTACGAGCAGTACTTC	CASSEKTGWGSYEQYF
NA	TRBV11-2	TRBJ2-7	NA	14	TGTGCCAGCAGCTTAGAGACTACAACTGGTGAGCAGTACTTC	CASSLETTTGEQYF
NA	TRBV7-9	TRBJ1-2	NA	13	TGTGCCAGCAGCTTAGGGGCAGGTCGAGGCTACACCTTC	CASSLGAGRGYTF
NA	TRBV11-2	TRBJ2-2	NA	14	TGTGCCAGCAGCCCACAGGCGAACACCGGGGAGCTGTTTTTT	CASSPQANTGELFF
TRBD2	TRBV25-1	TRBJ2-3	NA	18	TGTGCCAGCAGTGGAGAATACAGTCCAGGACTAGCAACAGATACGCAGTATTTT	CASSGEYSPGLATDTQYF
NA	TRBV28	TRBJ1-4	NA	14	TGTGCCAGCACAAAAGGGGCAGTTAATGAAAAACTGTTTTTT	CASTKGAVNEKLFF
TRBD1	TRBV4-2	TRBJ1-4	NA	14	TGTGCCAGCAGCCTTCGGACAGGGAATGAAAAACTGTTTTTT	CASSLRTGNEKLFF
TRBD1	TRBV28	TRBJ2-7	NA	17	TGTGCCAGCAGTAAAACCGGGACAGGGACGAGCTCCTACGAGCAGTACTTC	CASSKTGTGTSSYEQYF
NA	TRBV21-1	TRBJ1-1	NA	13	TGTGCCAGCAGCCCCCAGTCGAACACTGAAGCTTTCTTT	CASSPQSNTEAFF
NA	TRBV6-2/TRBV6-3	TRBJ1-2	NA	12	TGTGCCAGCAGTCGGCTGGAGTATGGCTACACCTTC	CASSRLEYGYTF
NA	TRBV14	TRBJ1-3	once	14	TGTGCCAGCAGCCCCCCAGGGAAGGGAAACACCATATATTTT	CASSPPGKGNTIYF
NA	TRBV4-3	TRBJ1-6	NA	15	TGCGCCAGCAGCCAGTCGGCAGGAGAGGGTTCACCCCTCCACTTT	CASSQSAGEGSPLHF
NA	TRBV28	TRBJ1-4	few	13	TGTGCCAGCAGCCAGGGAAAAAATGAAAAACTGTTTTTT	CASSQGKNEKLFF
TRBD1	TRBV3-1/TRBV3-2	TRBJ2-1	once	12	TGTGCCAGCAGCCTCGGACAGGGTATTGGGCTCTTC	CASSLGQGIGLF
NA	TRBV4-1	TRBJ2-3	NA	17	TGCGCCAGCAGCCCATCCGGGGTAGCGACTAGCACAGATACGCAGTATTTT	CASSPSGVATSTDTQYF